These T cell receptor beta chains were read from a single sample in a study of blood T cell repertoires in COVID-19. Data came from immunoSEQ multiplex PCR; TCRdb stores just in-frame clones and leaves some out. The sample shows 50,000 or so clones, about 89% of them seen only once. The material sequenced was peripheral blood. The source of these receptors is a man between 70 and 80 years old with active COVID-19. The CDR3 runs from the conserved cysteine through the conserved F or W. Fields, in order: J gene, D gene, V gene, clone size, CDR3 protein, CDR3 DNA. A D gene is named only where the DNA matches it firmly. The listing skips clone size in some rows; elsewhere it reads once, few, many or a size class.

J gene: TRBJ1-1
D gene: .
V gene: TRBV19
clone size: .
CDR3 protein: CASSANPTLRMNTEAFF
CDR3 DNA: TGTGCCAGTTCCGCCAATCCGACCCTCAGGATGAACACTGAAGCTTTCTTT

J gene: TRBJ1-4
D gene: .
V gene: TRBV10-1
clone size: .
CDR3 protein: CASSVTGGGEKLFF
CDR3 DNA: TGCGCCAGCAGTGTTACGGGGGGGGGTGAAAAACTGTTTTTT

J gene: TRBJ1-2
D gene: TRBD1
V gene: TRBV6-6
clone size: .
CDR3 protein: CASSYRAGGNSYTF
CDR3 DNA: TGTGCCAGCAGTTACAGGGCAGGGGGCAATAGCTACACCTTC

J gene: TRBJ2-4
D gene: TRBD2
V gene: TRBV10-1
clone size: .
CDR3 protein: CASSGGTSGTKNIQYF
CDR3 DNA: TGCGCCAGCAGTGGCGGGACTAGCGGCACAAAAAACATTCAGTACTTC

J gene: TRBJ1-1
D gene: TRBD1
V gene: TRBV5-6
clone size: .
CDR3 protein: CASSLTGTGWTEAFF
CDR3 DNA: TGTGCCAGCAGCTTGACCGGGACAGGGTGGACTGAAGCTTTCTTT

J gene: TRBJ1-2
D gene: .
V gene: TRBV6-2/TRBV6-3
clone size: .
CDR3 protein: CASSYGGGYTF
CDR3 DNA: TGTGCCAGCAGTTACGGCGGAGGCTACACCTTC

J gene: TRBJ1-2
D gene: TRBD1
V gene: TRBV12-5
clone size: .
CDR3 protein: CASGTDRNYGYTF
CDR3 DNA: TGTGCTAGTGGTACGGACAGGAACTATGGCTACACCTTC

J gene: TRBJ2-3
D gene: .
V gene: TRBV7-8
clone size: .
CDR3 protein: CASRGANTDTQYF
CDR3 DNA: TGTGCCAGCCGGGGGGCTAACACAGATACGCAGTATTTT

J gene: TRBJ2-2
D gene: TRBD2
V gene: TRBV11-2
clone size: .
CDR3 protein: CASSFSSGGLTGELFF
CDR3 DNA: TGTGCCAGCAGCTTTTCCAGCGGGGGACTCACCGGGGAGCTGTTTTTT

J gene: TRBJ1-2
D gene: .
V gene: TRBV5-6
clone size: .
CDR3 protein: CASSLQGIYGYTF
CDR3 DNA: TGTGCCAGCAGCTTGCAGGGGATCTATGGCTACACCTTC

J gene: TRBJ2-3
D gene: .
V gene: TRBV3-1/TRBV3-2
clone size: .
CDR3 protein: CASSQDSMGRGSTDTQYF
CDR3 DNA: TGTGCCAGCAGCCAAGATTCTATGGGCAGGGGATCCACAGATACGCAGTATTTT

J gene: TRBJ1-4
D gene: .
V gene: TRBV11-2
clone size: .
CDR3 protein: CASSTRTATNEKLFF
CDR3 DNA: TGTGCCAGCAGCACGCGGACAGCAACTAATGAAAAACTGTTTTTT

J gene: TRBJ2-7
D gene: .
V gene: TRBV6-6
clone size: .
CDR3 protein: CASSYREAGFNEQYF
CDR3 DNA: TGTGCCAGCAGTTATAGGGAGGCGGGTTTCAACGAGCAGTACTTC

J gene: TRBJ1-2
D gene: .
V gene: TRBV4-3
clone size: .
CDR3 protein: CASSQEQGSYGYTF
CDR3 DNA: TGCGCCAGCAGCCAAGAACAGGGAAGCTATGGCTACACCTTC

J gene: TRBJ1-4
D gene: TRBD1
V gene: TRBV6-6
clone size: once
CDR3 protein: CASSGGGQTNEKLFF
CDR3 DNA: TGTGCCAGCAGTGGAGGGGGACAGACTAATGAAAAACTGTTTTTT

J gene: TRBJ2-1
D gene: TRBD1
V gene: TRBV5-1
clone size: .
CDR3 protein: CASSFTGDSYNEQFF
CDR3 DNA: TGCGCCAGCAGCTTCACAGGGGACTCCTACAATGAGCAGTTCTTC

J gene: TRBJ2-1
D gene: TRBD2
V gene: TRBV5-6
clone size: once
CDR3 protein: CASSLSGGSSYNEQFF
CDR3 DNA: TGTGCCAGCAGCCTTAGCGGGGGGAGCTCCTACAATGAGCAGTTCTTC

J gene: TRBJ2-2
D gene: .
V gene: TRBV18
clone size: .
CDR3 protein: CASSPPELSNTGELFF
CDR3 DNA: TGTGCCAGCTCACCACCGGAGCTTTCGAACACCGGGGAGCTGTTTTTT

J gene: TRBJ1-3
D gene: .
V gene: TRBV3-1/TRBV3-2
clone size: .
CDR3 protein: CASSQARQVISGNTIYF
CDR3 DNA: TGTGCCAGCAGCCAAGCCCGACAGGTGATCTCTGGAAACACCATATATTTT

J gene: TRBJ1-1
D gene: TRBD1
V gene: TRBV3-1/TRBV3-2
clone size: .
CDR3 protein: CASSQAVGQGPGRAFF
CDR3 DNA: TGTGCCAGCAGCCAAGCAGTTGGACAGGGGCCCGGGAGAGCTTTCTTT

J gene: TRBJ2-5
D gene: TRBD1
V gene: TRBV7-2
clone size: .
CDR3 protein: CASSQRDRQETQYF
CDR3 DNA: TGTGCCAGCAGCCAGAGGGACAGGCAAGAGACCCAGTACTTC

J gene: TRBJ2-5
D gene: .
V gene: TRBV18
clone size: .
CDR3 protein: CASSPPNSQETQYF
CDR3 DNA: TGTGCCAGCTCACCACCGAACAGCCAAGAGACCCAGTACTTC

J gene: TRBJ2-7
D gene: .
V gene: TRBV6-2/TRBV6-3
clone size: .
CDR3 protein: CASSRQRSYEQYF
CDR3 DNA: TGTGCCAGCAGCAGACAGCGCTCCTACGAGCAGTACTTC

J gene: TRBJ1-2
D gene: TRBD1
V gene: TRBV19
clone size: once
CDR3 protein: CASSNTDRVHGYTF
CDR3 DNA: TGTGCCAGTAGTAACACCGACAGGGTTCATGGCTACACCTTC

J gene: TRBJ2-7
D gene: .
V gene: TRBV12-3/TRBV12-4
clone size: .
CDR3 protein: CASSLDVAGQYF
CDR3 DNA: TGTGCCAGCAGTTTAGATGTTGCGGGACAGTACTTC

J gene: TRBJ2-7
D gene: TRBD1
V gene: TRBV29-1
clone size: .
CDR3 protein: CSVESAGTGGTYEQYF
CDR3 DNA: TGCAGCGTTGAATCGGCCGGGACAGGGGGAACCTACGAGCAGTACTTC

J gene: TRBJ1-4
D gene: TRBD1
V gene: TRBV4-1
clone size: .
CDR3 protein: CASSHRTGREKLFF
CDR3 DNA: TGCGCCAGCAGCCACCGGACAGGGCGAGAAAAACTGTTTTTT

J gene: TRBJ2-5
D gene: TRBD2
V gene: TRBV5-1
clone size: .
CDR3 protein: CASSTGLAGQETQYF
CDR3 DNA: TGCGCCAGCAGCACCGGACTAGCGGGGCAGGAGACCCAGTACTTC

J gene: TRBJ2-1
D gene: .
V gene: TRBV2
clone size: .
CDR3 protein: CASSESSSFHNEQFF
CDR3 DNA: TGTGCCAGCAGTGAAAGTTCTAGTTTCCACAATGAGCAGTTCTTC

J gene: TRBJ2-2
D gene: .
V gene: TRBV7-8
clone size: .
CDR3 protein: CASNRNTGELFF
CDR3 DNA: TGTGCCAGCAACAGGAACACCGGGGAGCTGTTTTTT

J gene: TRBJ1-3
D gene: .
V gene: TRBV24-1
clone size: once
CDR3 protein: CATSVWSSGNTIYF
CDR3 DNA: TGTGCCACCAGTGTTTGGAGCTCTGGAAACACCATATATTTT

J gene: TRBJ2-7
D gene: .
V gene: TRBV9
clone size: .
CDR3 protein: CASSEGQNPYYEQYF
CDR3 DNA: TGTGCCAGCAGCGAAGGACAGAATCCTTACTACGAGCAGTACTTC

J gene: TRBJ1-1
D gene: TRBD1
V gene: TRBV6-5
clone size: .
CDR3 protein: CASSYLGGGGTEAFF
CDR3 DNA: TGTGCCAGCAGTTACCTCGGAGGGGGCGGCACTGAAGCTTTCTTT

J gene: TRBJ2-1
D gene: .
V gene: TRBV6-2/TRBV6-3
clone size: .
CDR3 protein: CASSYGRGYEQFF
CDR3 DNA: TGTGCCAGCAGTTACGGTAGAGGCTATGAGCAGTTCTTC

J gene: TRBJ1-6
D gene: .
V gene: TRBV6-6
clone size: .
CDR3 protein: CASSPVGAGNSPLHF
CDR3 DNA: TGTGCCAGCAGCCCCGTGGGGGCGGGTAATTCACCCCTCCACTTT

J gene: TRBJ2-7
D gene: TRBD1
V gene: TRBV6-2/TRBV6-3
clone size: .
CDR3 protein: CASSYGQVSYEQYF
CDR3 DNA: TGTGCCAGCAGTTATGGACAGGTATCCTACGAGCAGTACTTC

J gene: TRBJ1-3
D gene: .
V gene: TRBV5-4
clone size: .
CDR3 protein: CASSFLKSGSGNTIYF
CDR3 DNA: TGTGCCAGCAGCTTTTTGAAAAGCGGCTCTGGAAACACCATATATTTT

J gene: TRBJ1-6
D gene: .
V gene: TRBV5-1
clone size: .
CDR3 protein: CASRREGSYNSPLHF
CDR3 DNA: TGCGCCAGCAGACGGGAGGGCTCCTATAATTCACCCCTCCACTTT

J gene: TRBJ2-3
D gene: .
V gene: TRBV19
clone size: .
CDR3 protein: CASSQGWADTQYF
CDR3 DNA: TGTGCCAGTAGTCAGGGGTGGGCAGATACGCAGTATTTT

J gene: TRBJ2-5
D gene: .
V gene: TRBV12-3/TRBV12-4
clone size: .
CDR3 protein: CASSSGFQETQYF
CDR3 DNA: TGTGCCAGCAGTTCAGGGTTCCAAGAGACCCAGTACTTC

J gene: TRBJ2-1
D gene: TRBD2
V gene: TRBV19
clone size: .
CDR3 protein: CASSMPGAGGVLNEQFF
CDR3 DNA: TGTGCCAGTAGTATGCCTGGAGCGGGGGGGGTCCTCAATGAGCAGTTCTTC

J gene: TRBJ2-2
D gene: TRBD2
V gene: TRBV18
clone size: .
CDR3 protein: CASSPLAGKNTGELFF
CDR3 DNA: TGTGCCAGCTCACCACTAGCGGGGAAGAACACCGGGGAGCTGTTTTTT

J gene: TRBJ1-3
D gene: .
V gene: TRBV9
clone size: .
CDR3 protein: CASSERGRAFSGNTIYF
CDR3 DNA: TGTGCCAGCAGCGAGAGGGGGAGGGCCTTCTCTGGAAACACCATATATTTT

J gene: TRBJ2-3
D gene: .
V gene: TRBV10-3
clone size: .
CDR3 protein: CAISDPGGPDTQYF
CDR3 DNA: TGTGCCATCAGTGACCCCGGGGGGCCAGATACGCAGTATTTT

J gene: TRBJ2-3
D gene: .
V gene: TRBV7-2
clone size: .
CDR3 protein: CASSLDRGVADTQYF
CDR3 DNA: TGTGCCAGCAGCTTGGATAGGGGCGTTGCAGATACGCAGTATTTT

J gene: TRBJ2-1
D gene: .
V gene: TRBV20-1
clone size: once
CDR3 protein: CSAREGHEQFF
CDR3 DNA: TGCAGTGCTAGAGAGGGGCATGAGCAGTTCTTC

J gene: TRBJ2-7
D gene: .
V gene: TRBV5-4
clone size: once
CDR3 protein: CASSLAAFIGGEQYF
CDR3 DNA: TGTGCCAGCAGCTTGGCGGCCTTCATCGGGGGCGAGCAGTACTTC

J gene: TRBJ1-1
D gene: .
V gene: TRBV19
clone size: .
CDR3 protein: CASKPISQGSDTEAFF
CDR3 DNA: TGTGCCAGTAAACCCATATCACAGGGAAGCGACACTGAAGCTTTCTTT

J gene: TRBJ2-1
D gene: .
V gene: TRBV6-2/TRBV6-3
clone size: .
CDR3 protein: CASSVTTGNYNEQFF
CDR3 DNA: TGTGCCAGCAGTGTTACGACAGGCAACTACAATGAGCAGTTCTTC

J gene: TRBJ2-1
D gene: TRBD2
V gene: TRBV5-1
clone size: .
CDR3 protein: CASSLLSSGGTGNEQFF
CDR3 DNA: TGCGCCAGCAGCTTGTTGTCTAGCGGGGGGACAGGTAATGAGCAGTTCTTC

J gene: TRBJ1-1
D gene: .
V gene: TRBV19
clone size: .
CDR3 protein: CASKLTVMAEAFF
CDR3 DNA: TGTGCCAGTAAATTGACAGTGATGGCTGAAGCTTTCTTT

J gene: TRBJ1-2
D gene: TRBD1
V gene: TRBV9
clone size: .
CDR3 protein: CASSALGQGQYGYTF
CDR3 DNA: TGTGCCAGCAGCGCGCTGGGACAGGGCCAATATGGCTACACCTTC

J gene: TRBJ2-7
D gene: .
V gene: TRBV6-1
clone size: .
CDR3 protein: CASSEYRGRPYEQYF
CDR3 DNA: TGTGCCAGCAGTGAATACCGCGGGCGACCCTACGAGCAGTACTTC

J gene: TRBJ1-1
D gene: .
V gene: TRBV11-3
clone size: .
CDR3 protein: CASSLGRGSTEAFF
CDR3 DNA: TGTGCCAGCAGCTTAGGTAGGGGCAGCACTGAAGCTTTCTTT

J gene: TRBJ2-3
D gene: TRBD2
V gene: TRBV6-5
clone size: .
CDR3 protein: CASIRQAGGSDTQYF
CDR3 DNA: TGTGCCAGCATTCGACAAGCGGGGGGTTCGGATACGCAGTATTTT

J gene: TRBJ1-2
D gene: TRBD1
V gene: TRBV7-9
clone size: .
CDR3 protein: CASSSSGGSYGYTF
CDR3 DNA: TGTGCCAGCAGCTCCTCAGGGGGCTCCTATGGCTACACCTTC

J gene: TRBJ1-2
D gene: TRBD1
V gene: TRBV6-5
clone size: .
CDR3 protein: CASEGTGSSYGYTF
CDR3 DNA: TGTGCCAGCGAAGGGACAGGTTCCTCCTATGGCTACACCTTC

J gene: TRBJ2-2
D gene: TRBD1
V gene: TRBV6-5
clone size: .
CDR3 protein: CASRLATGSGGELFF
CDR3 DNA: TGTGCCAGCAGACTGGCGACAGGGAGTGGCGGGGAGCTGTTTTTT

J gene: TRBJ1-2
D gene: TRBD1
V gene: TRBV19
clone size: .
CDR3 protein: CASSIGQGFATYTF
CDR3 DNA: TGTGCCAGTAGTATTGGACAGGGTTTCGCTACTTACACCTTC